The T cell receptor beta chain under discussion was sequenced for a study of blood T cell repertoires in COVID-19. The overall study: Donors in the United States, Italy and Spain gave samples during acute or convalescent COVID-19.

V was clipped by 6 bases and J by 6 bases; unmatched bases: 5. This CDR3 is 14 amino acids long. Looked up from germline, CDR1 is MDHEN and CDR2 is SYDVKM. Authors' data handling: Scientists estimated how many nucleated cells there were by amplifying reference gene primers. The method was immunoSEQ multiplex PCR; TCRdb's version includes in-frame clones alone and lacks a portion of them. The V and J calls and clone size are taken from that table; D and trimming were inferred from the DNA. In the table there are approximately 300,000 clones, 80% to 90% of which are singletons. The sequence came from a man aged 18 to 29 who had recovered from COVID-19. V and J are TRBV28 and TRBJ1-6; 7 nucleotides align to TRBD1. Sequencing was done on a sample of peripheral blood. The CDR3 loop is CASSRGGPNSPLHF. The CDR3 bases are TGTGCCAGCAGCCGAGGGGGCCCTAATTCACCCCTCCACTTT.